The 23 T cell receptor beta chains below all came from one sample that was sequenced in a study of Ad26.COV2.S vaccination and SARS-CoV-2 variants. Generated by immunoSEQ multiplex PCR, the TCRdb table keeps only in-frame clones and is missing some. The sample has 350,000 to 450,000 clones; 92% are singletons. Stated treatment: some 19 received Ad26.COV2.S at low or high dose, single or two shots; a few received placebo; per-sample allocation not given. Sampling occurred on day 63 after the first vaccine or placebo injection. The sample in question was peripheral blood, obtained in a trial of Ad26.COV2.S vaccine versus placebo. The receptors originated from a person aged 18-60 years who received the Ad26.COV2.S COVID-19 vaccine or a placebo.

The CDR3 DNA sequence: TGTGCCTGGAGTCCTTTTAGCACAGATACGCAGTATTTT. Its translation is CAWSPFSTDTQYF. The genes are TRBV30 and TRBJ2-3; D uncertain. In germline, CDR1 is GTSNPN, CDR2 SVGIG (reference sequence). This CDR3 has 13 residues. Trimming pared 2 bases from V and 0 bases from J, leaving 6 bases between.

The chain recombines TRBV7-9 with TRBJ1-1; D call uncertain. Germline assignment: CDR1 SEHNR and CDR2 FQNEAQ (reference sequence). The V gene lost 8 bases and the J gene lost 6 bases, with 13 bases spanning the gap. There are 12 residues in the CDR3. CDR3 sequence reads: CASSLGLSEAFF. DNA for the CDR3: TGTGCCAGCTCCTTAGGGTTGTCTGAAGCTTTCTTT.

CDR3 in amino acids: CSVGWQNTEAFF. Written as DNA, the CDR3 is TGCAGCGTTGGTTGGCAGAACACTGAAGCTTTCTTT. This chain joins TRBV29-1 and TRBJ1-1; D not resolved. Germline-derived CDR1 and CDR2 are SQVTM and ANQGSEA. V was trimmed by 4 bases and J by 1 base, leaving 7 bases between them. This CDR3 contains 12 residues. The full variable domain, rest sourced from reference TRBV29-1 and TRBJ1-1, is SAVISQKPSRDICQRGTSLTIQCQVDSQVTMMFWYRQQPGQSLTLIATANQGSEATYESGFVIDKFPISRPNLTFSTLTVSNMSPEDSSIYLCSVGWQNTEAFFGQGTRLTVV.

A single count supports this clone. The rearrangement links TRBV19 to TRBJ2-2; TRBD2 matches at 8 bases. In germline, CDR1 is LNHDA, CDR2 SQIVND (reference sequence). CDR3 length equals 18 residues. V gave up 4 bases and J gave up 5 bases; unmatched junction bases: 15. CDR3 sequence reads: CASSNPTRTSIITGELFF. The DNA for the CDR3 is TGTGCCAGTAGTAACCCGACTCGGACTAGCATCATAACCGGGGAGCTGTTTTTT.

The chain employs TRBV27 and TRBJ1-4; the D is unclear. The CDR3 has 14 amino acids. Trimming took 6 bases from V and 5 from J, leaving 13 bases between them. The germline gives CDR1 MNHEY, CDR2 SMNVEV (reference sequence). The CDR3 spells CASRRWGDNEKLFF. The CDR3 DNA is TGTGCCAGCAGGAGGTGGGGAGACAATGAAAAACTGTTTTTT.

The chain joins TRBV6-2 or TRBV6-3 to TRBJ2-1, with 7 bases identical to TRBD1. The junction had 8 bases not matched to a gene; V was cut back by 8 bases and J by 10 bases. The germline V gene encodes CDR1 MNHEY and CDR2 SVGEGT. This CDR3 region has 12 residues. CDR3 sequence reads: CASRLGGIEQFF. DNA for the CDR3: TGTGCCAGCCGTTTAGGGGGCATCGAGCAGTTCTTC.

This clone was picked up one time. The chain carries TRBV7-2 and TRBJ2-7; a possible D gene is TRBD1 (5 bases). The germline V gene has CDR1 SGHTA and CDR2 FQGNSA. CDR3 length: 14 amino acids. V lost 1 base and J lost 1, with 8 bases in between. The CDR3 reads CASSLDSGSYEQYF. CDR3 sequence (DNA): TGTGCCAGCAGCTTAGATTCAGGGTCCTACGAGCAGTACTTC.

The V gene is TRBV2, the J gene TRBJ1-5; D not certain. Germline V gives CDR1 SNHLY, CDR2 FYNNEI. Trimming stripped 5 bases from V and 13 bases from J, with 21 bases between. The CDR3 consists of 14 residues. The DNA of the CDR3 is TGTGCCAGCAGTCCTTCTTTGGCCCTCAGCCTTCAGCATTTT. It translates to CASSPSLALSLQHF. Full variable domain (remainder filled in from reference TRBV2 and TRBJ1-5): EPEVTQTPSHQVTQMGQEVILRCVPISNHLYFYWYRQILGQKVEFLVSFYNNEISEKSEIFDDQFSVERPDGSNFTLKIRSTKLEDSAMYFCASSPSLALSLQHFGDGTRLSIL.

The CDR3, as DNA: TGTGCCAGTAGTAATGGACAGGGGAATATGGGCAATCAGCCCCAGCATTTT. Its translation: CASSNGQGNMGNQPQHF. The chain carries TRBV19 and TRBJ1-5; TRBD1 matches at 9 bases. Germline values: CDR1 LNHDA, CDR2 SQIVND (reference sequence). Germline trimming cut 4 bases from V and 2 bases from J; bases unmatched to any gene: 9. This CDR3 contains 17 residues. The whole variable domain, remainder taken from reference TRBV19 and TRBJ1-5, is DGGITQSPKYLFRKEGQNVTLSCEQNLNHDAMYWYRQDPGQGLRLIYYSQIVNDFQKGDIAEGYSVSREKKESFPLTVTSAQKNPTAFYLCASSNGQGNMGNQPQHFGDGTRLSIL.

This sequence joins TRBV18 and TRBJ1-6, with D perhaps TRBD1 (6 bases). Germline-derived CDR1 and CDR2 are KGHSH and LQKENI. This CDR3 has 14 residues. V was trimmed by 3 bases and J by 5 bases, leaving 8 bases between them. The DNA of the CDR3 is TGTGCCAGCTCACCCAACAGGGATAATTCACCCCTCCACTTT. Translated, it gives CASSPNRDNSPLHF.

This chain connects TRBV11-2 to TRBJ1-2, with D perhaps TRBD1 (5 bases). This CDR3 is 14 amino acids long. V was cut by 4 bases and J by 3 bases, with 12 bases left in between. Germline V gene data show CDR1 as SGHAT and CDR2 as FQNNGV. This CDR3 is CASSSQDYDYGYTF. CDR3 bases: TGTGCCAGCAGCTCACAGGATTATGACTATGGCTACACCTTC.

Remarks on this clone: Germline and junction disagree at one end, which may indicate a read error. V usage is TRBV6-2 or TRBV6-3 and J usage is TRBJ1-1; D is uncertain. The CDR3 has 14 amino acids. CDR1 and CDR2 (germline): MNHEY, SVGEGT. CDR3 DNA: TGTGCCAGCAGTTACTTGGTCTTGAACTCTGAAGCTTTCTTT. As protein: CASSYLVLNSEAFF.

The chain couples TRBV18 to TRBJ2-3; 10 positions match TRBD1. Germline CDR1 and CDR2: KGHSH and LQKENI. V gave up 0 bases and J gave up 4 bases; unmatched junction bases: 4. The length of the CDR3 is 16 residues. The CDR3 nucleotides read TGTGCCAGCTCACCACCGGCGACAGGGGGCGCAGATACGCAGTATTTT. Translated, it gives CASSPPATGGADTQYF.

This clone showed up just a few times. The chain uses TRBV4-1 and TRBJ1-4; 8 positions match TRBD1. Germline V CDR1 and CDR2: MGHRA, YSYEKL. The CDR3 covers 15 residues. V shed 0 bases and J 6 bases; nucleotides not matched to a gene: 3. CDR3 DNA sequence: TGCGCCAGCAGCCAAGATACAGGGGGTTATGAAAAACTGTTTTTT. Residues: CASSQDTGGYEKLFF.

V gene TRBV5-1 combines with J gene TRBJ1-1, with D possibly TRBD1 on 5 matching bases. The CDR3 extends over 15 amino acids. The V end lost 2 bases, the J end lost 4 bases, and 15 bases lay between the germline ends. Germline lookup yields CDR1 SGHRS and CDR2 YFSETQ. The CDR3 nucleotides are TGCGCCAGCAGCTTCGGTACAGGCCCCAGCACTGAAGCTTTCTTT. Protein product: CASSFGTGPSTEAFF.

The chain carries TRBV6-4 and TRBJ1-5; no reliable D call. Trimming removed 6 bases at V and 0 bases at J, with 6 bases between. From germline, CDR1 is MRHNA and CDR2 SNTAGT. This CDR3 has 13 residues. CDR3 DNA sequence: TGTGCCAGCAGCTTAGATAGCAATCAGCCCCAGCATTTT. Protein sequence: CASSLDSNQPQHF.

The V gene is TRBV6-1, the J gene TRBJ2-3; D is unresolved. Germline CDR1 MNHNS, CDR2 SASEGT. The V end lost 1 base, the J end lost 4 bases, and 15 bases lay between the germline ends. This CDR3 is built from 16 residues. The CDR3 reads CASSEVRLNPADTQYF. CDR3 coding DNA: TGTGCCAGCAGTGAAGTCCGACTTAATCCGGCAGATACGCAGTATTTT.

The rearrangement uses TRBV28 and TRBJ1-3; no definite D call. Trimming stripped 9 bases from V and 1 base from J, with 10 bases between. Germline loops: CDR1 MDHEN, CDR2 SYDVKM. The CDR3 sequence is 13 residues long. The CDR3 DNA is TGTGCCAGTGCCTGGGGTTCTGGAAACACCATATATTTT. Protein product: CASAWGSGNTIYF.

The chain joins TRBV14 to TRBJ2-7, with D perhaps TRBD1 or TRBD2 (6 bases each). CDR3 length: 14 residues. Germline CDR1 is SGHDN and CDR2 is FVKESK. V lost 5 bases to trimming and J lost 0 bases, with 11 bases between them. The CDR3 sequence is CASSTWGASYEQYF. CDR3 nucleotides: TGTGCCAGCAGCACATGGGGGGCCTCCTACGAGCAGTACTTC.

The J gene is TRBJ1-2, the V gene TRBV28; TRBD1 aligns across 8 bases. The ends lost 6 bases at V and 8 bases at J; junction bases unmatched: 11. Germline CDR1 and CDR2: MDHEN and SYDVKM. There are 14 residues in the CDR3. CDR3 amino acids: CASRIDRGFWGYTF. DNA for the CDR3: TGTGCCAGCAGAATTGACAGGGGATTCTGGGGCTACACCTTC.

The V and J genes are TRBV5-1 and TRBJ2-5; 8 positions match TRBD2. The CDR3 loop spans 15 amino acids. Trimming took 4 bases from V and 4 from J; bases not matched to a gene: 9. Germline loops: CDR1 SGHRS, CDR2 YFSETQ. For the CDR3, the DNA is TGCGCCAGCAGCCTAGGAGCGGGGGAGGTAGAGACCCAGTACTTC. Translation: CASSLGAGEVETQYF. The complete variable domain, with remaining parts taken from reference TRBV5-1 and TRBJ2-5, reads KAGVTQTPRYLIKTRGQQVTLSCSPISGHRSVSWYQQTPGQGLQFLFEYFSETQRNKGNFPGRFSGRQFSNSRSEMNVSTLELGDSALYLCASSLGAGEVETQYFGPGTRLLVL.

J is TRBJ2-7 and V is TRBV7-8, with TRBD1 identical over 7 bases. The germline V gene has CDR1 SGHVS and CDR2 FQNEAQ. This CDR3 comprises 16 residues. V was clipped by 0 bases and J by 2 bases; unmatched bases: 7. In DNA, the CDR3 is TGTGCCAGCAGCTTAGCCGAAACAGGGGACCCCTACGAGCAGTACTTC. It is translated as CASSLAETGDPYEQYF.

CDR3 sequence (DNA): TGTGCCAGTAGTATATCTAGCGGGGGGCGGGACAATGAGCAGTTCTTC. This gives the protein CASSISSGGRDNEQFF. The chain combines TRBV19 with TRBJ2-1; the match to TRBD2 covers 11 bases. This CDR3 is 16 amino acids long. The germline gives CDR1 LNHDA, CDR2 SQIVND (reference sequence). The J segment lost 5 bases and the V segment lost 2 bases, leaving 5 bases of the junction unmatched.